This section outlines one T cell receptor beta chain sequence together with its context. The source of the sample is a study of blood T cell repertoires in COVID-19. Living in under 30 US areas, the participants were between about 18 and 100 years of age. In the original workflow: Nucleated cell number was recorded as an estimate derived from reference gene primer amplification. Profiled with immunoSEQ multiplex PCR; TCRdb holds only in-frame clones, not every one. The D gene and trimming were derived from the DNA, and the V and J assignments and clone size from that table. The data show approximately 450,000 clones, with over 75% seen just once and 0.9% to 1.2% held by the top ten. Unmatched junction bases numbered 3, after V lost 4 bases and J lost 7 bases. Germline V gene data show CDR1 as SGHTA and CDR2 as FQGNSA. This CDR3 is built from 13 residues.

Sequencing input: PBMCs or T cells enriched from blood (not recorded which). The source of this sequence is a man aged 25 to 45 who had recovered from COVID-19. The chain recombines TRBV7-2 with TRBJ2-1, with 8 bases fitting TRBD1. For the CDR3, the DNA is TGTGCCAGCAGCTGGAGGACAGGGAATGAGCAGTTCTTC. Its translation is CASSWRTGNEQFF.